A single sample is the source of the 17 T cell receptor beta chains below, sequenced in a study of blood T cell repertoires in COVID-19. Assay used: immunoSEQ multiplex PCR; TCRdb lists only in-frame clones, some missing. The data hold over 250,000 clones, with 88% observed a single time. The sample consisted of PBMCs or T cells enriched from blood (not recorded which). The source is a woman between 50 and 59 years old who had recovered from COVID-19.

This clone was seen more than once but under ten times. The chain combines TRBV28 with TRBJ2-7, with TRBD1 as a possible D gene (5 bases). There are 13 residues in the CDR3. CDR1 MDHEN and CDR2 SYDVKM come from the germline V gene. Trimming shortened V by 3 bases and J by 6 bases, and 12 bases separated the two germline ends. This CDR3 reads CASSFATQGEQYF. CDR3 bases: TGTGCCAGCAGTTTCGCGACTCAGGGCGAGCAGTACTTC.

The J gene is TRBJ1-6, the V gene TRBV2, with D tentatively TRBD1 (5 bases). This CDR3 comprises 13 residues. Germline CDR1 and CDR2: SNHLY and FYNNEI. V was shortened by 11 bases and J by 5 bases, with 13 bases between the two germline ends. Written as DNA, the CDR3 is TGTGCCTTACAGGTCATCGATAATTCACCCCTCCACTTT. Amino acid sequence: CALQVIDNSPLHF.

The genes are TRBV7-3 and TRBJ2-7, with a possible D match to TRBD1 (5 bases). The germline V and J ends were trimmed by 5 bases and 5 bases, with 16 bases remaining between them. This CDR3 spans 14 amino acids. Germline V gives CDR1 SGHTA, CDR2 FQGTGA. The CDR3 sequence is CASSASLGVDEQYF. DNA of the CDR3: TGTGCCAGCAGCGCTAGTCTAGGGGTGGACGAGCAGTACTTC.

The chain uses TRBV28 and TRBJ1-3; D is ambiguous. The V and J ends lost 7 bases and 1 base respectively, with 11 bases between them. The length of the CDR3 is 14 residues. Germline lookup yields CDR1 MDHEN and CDR2 SYDVKM. The CDR3, as DNA: TGTGCCAGCAACGGGGAATGGTCTGGAAACACCATATATTTT. Residues: CASNGEWSGNTIYF.

The rearrangement uses TRBV30 and TRBJ1-1, with TRBD1 identical over 10 bases. V lost 6 bases, J lost 9 bases, and 7 bases stayed unmatched. The CDR3 length is 12 residues. In germline, CDR1 is GTSNPN, CDR2 SVGIG (reference sequence). The CDR3 nucleotides are TGTGCCTGCGCCGGGACAGGGGCGAAAGCTTTCTTT. It codes for CACAGTGAKAFF.

The genes are TRBV6-5 and TRBJ1-2; TRBD1 aligns across 10 bases. Germline V lookup: CDR1 MNHEY, CDR2 SVGAGI. The CDR3 loop spans 14 amino acids. The junction had 6 bases not matched to a gene; V was cut back by 6 bases and J by 5 bases. DNA for the CDR3: TGTGCCAGCAGAAGGACAGGGGGGGGTTATGGCTACACCTTC. It specifies CASRRTGGGYGYTF.

Only one count was recorded for this clone. The genes are TRBV7-9 and TRBJ2-7, with 10 bases that match TRBD2. The germline V gene has CDR1 SEHNR and CDR2 FQNEAQ (reference sequence). V shed 4 bases, J shed 0 bases, and the junction held 6 bases outside the gene matches. This CDR3 has 16 amino acids. In nucleotides, the CDR3 is TGTGCCAGCAGCTCTTCCGGGACTAGCGACTCCTACGAGCAGTACTTC. It is translated as CASSSSGTSDSYEQYF. The complete variable domain, with remaining parts taken from reference TRBV7-9 and TRBJ2-7, reads DTGVSQNPRHKITKRGQNVTFRCDPISEHNRLYWYRQTLGQGPEFLTYFQNEAQLEKSRLLSDRFSAERPKGSFSTLEIQRTEQGDSAMYLCASSSSGTSDSYEQYFGPGTRLTVT.

The V gene is TRBV5-1, the J gene TRBJ2-1; possibly TRBD1 for D (6 bases). Germline CDR1 SGHRS, CDR2 YFSETQ. V lost 0 bases and J lost 6, with 19 bases in between. The CDR3 has 17 amino acids. The CDR3 nucleotides are TGCGCCAGCAGCTTGGTTTGGGCGGCGTTGGGGGCCAATGAGCAGTTCTTC. Amino acids: CASSLVWAALGANEQFF. Based on the CDR3 plus reference TRBV5-1 and TRBJ2-1, the full variable domain is KAGVTQTPRYLIKTRGQQVTLSCSPISGHRSVSWYQQTPGQGLQFLFEYFSETQRNKGNFPGRFSGRQFSNSRSEMNVSTLELGDSALYLCASSLVWAALGANEQFFGPGTRLTVL.

This clone was counted only a few times. The gene calls are TRBV28 and TRBJ2-1, with TRBD2 matching over 9 bases. Germline-derived CDR1 and CDR2 are MDHEN and SYDVKM. The CDR3 length is 16 residues. V shed 0 bases, J shed 8 bases, and the junction held 8 bases outside the gene matches. The CDR3: CASSLWSGSGSDEQFF. The CDR3 bases are TGTGCCAGCAGTTTATGGAGTGGTAGCGGGAGTGATGAGCAGTTCTTC. Looking up the rest from reference TRBV28 and TRBJ2-1 gives the full variable domain: DVKVTQSSRYLVKRTGEKVFLECVQDMDHENMFWYRQDPGLGLRLIYFSYDVKMKEKGDIPEGYSVSREKKERFSLILESASTNQTSMYLCASSLWSGSGSDEQFFGPGTRLTVL.

Remarks on this clone: Other DNA variants within this sample encode the same CDR3. The CDR3 loop is CASSYRRQETQYF. CDR3 coding DNA: TGTGCCAGCAGTTACAGGAGACAAGAGACCCAGTACTTC. The rearrangement joins TRBV6-5 to TRBJ2-5; no clear D. V lost 2 bases and J lost 2, with 6 bases in between. Germline CDR1 reads MNHEY; CDR2 reads SVGAGI. This CDR3 region has 13 residues.

The CDR3 protein is CASSLSRLAGEQFF. The DNA of the CDR3 is TGTGCCAGCAGTTTATCCCGACTAGCCGGTGAGCAGTTCTTC. The rearrangement uses TRBV27 and TRBJ2-1, with 7 bases that match TRBD2. The CDR3 is made up of 14 amino acids. J lost 9 bases, V lost 0 bases, and 5 bases had no gene match. Germline CDR1 is MNHEY and CDR2 is SMNVEV (reference sequence).

The V and J genes are TRBV7-2 and TRBJ2-7, with D possibly TRBD2 on 7 matching bases. Deletions cut 4 bases from V and 6 bases from J, with 16 bases between. CDR1 is SGHTA, CDR2 FQGNSA, per germline. The CDR3 loop spans 14 amino acids. CDR3 sequence reads: CASSSQGGLSEQYF. The CDR3 coding sequence is TGTGCCAGCAGCTCACAGGGAGGGCTATCCGAGCAGTACTTC.

The J gene is TRBJ1-2, the V gene TRBV4-3; D may be TRBD1 (6 bases). The CDR3 totals 14 residues. Between the trimmed V and J ends, which lost 4 bases and 8 bases, there was a span of 17 bases. Germline CDR1 and CDR2: LGHNA and YSLEER. The chain's CDR3 is CASSPETGLGGYTF. For the CDR3, the DNA is TGCGCCAGCAGCCCCGAAACAGGGTTAGGCGGCTACACCTTC.

As for this clone: Other DNA sequences in this specimen translate into the identical CDR3. The V call is TRBV7-2, the J call TRBJ1-5, with D unresolved. Germline CDR1 and CDR2: SGHTA and FQGNSA. The CDR3 is made up of 14 amino acids. The ends were cut back, 5 bases at V and 0 bases at J, with 8 bases in the middle. DNA of the CDR3: TGTGCCAGCAGCCTTAGTAGTAGCAATCAGCCCCAGCATTTT. This translates into CASSLSSSNQPQHF.

This chain connects TRBV7-6 to TRBJ2-5; D might be TRBD2 (6 bases). CDR3 length: 15 amino acids. CDR1 is SGHVS and CDR2 is FNYEAQ in the germline V gene. V was clipped by 5 bases and J by 0 bases, with 13 bases between them. The CDR3 bases are TGTGCCAGCAGCCGCCCGTGGGGGGACCAAGAGACCCAGTACTTC. Translated: CASSRPWGDQETQYF.

The rearrangement uses TRBV7-3 and TRBJ2-1, with D tentatively TRBD2 (5 bases). V dropped 2 bases and J dropped 3 bases, with 8 bases sitting between them. The CDR3 runs to 14 residues. Germline V CDR1 and CDR2: SGHTA, FQGTGA. DNA of the CDR3: TGTGCCAGCAGCTTAGGACTCCGCTACAATGAGCAGTTCTTC. Translation gives CASSLGLRYNEQFF.

This sequence joins TRBV7-2 and TRBJ2-3, with 9 positions matching TRBD2. V lost 4 bases to trimming and J lost 4 bases; unmatched junction nucleotides: 6. Germline assignment: CDR1 SGHTA and CDR2 FQGNSA. This CDR3 is 15 amino acids long. This CDR3 is CASSSVSGSPDTQYF. The DNA for the CDR3 is TGTGCCAGCAGCTCCGTTAGCGGGAGTCCAGATACGCAGTATTTT.